Detailed here is one T cell receptor (beta chain). Clones were sequenced by immunoSEQ multiplex PCR, and TCRdb holds only the in-frame ones, with some missing. The table records around 86,000 clones, approximately 85% of them present only once. The source of the sample is a study of blood T cell repertoires in COVID-19. The length of the CDR3 is 13 residues. Between the trimmed V and J ends, which lost 9 bases and 0 bases, there was a span of 12 bases. Germline assignment: CDR1 WNHNN and CDR2 SYGVQD (reference sequence). The V gene is TRBV10-1, the J gene TRBJ2-7; possibly TRBD1 for D (6 bases). Sequencing was carried out using peripheral blood. The sequence was obtained from a human donor in a cohort sampled during active COVID-19. The CDR3 sequence: CARGGDTSYEQYF. The CDR3 nucleotides read TGCGCCAGGGGTGGGGACACCTCCTACGAGCAGTACTTC.